This TCR beta chain was profiled in a study of control samples from healthy donors and cancer patients (dated by TCRdb to 2018 to 2021). Library method: the immunoSEQ multiplex PCR assay. TCRdb re-hosts the immuneACCESS table, in-frame sequences only. Its copies lack some clones; in the studies checked, an unresolved V gene accounts for under half of them, and the cause for the rest is not known. A total of roughly 120,000 clones appear in this sample, roughly 93% of them only once. Of the sample, approximately 2.5% falls within the top ten clones. About this clone itself: Its target antigen remains unknown. Per-base qualities were not stored, and no clone one base away is much larger.

This sequence originates from a man aged 25 to 45 in good health. Sequenced sample: blood.

The DNA is as follows: TGTGCCAGCAGCCCAAGACAGGATTCACCCCTCCACTTT. This is translated as CASSPRQDSPLHF. The chain is encoded by TRBV11-1 joined to TRBJ1-6; TRBD1 is a weak D gene call, 6 bases matching. V loses 5 bases, J loses 8 bases, and the germline ends lie 10 bases apart. Spanning cysteine to phenylalanine, the CDR3 consists of 13 amino acids. The read is trimmed to its CDR3 DNA, 39 bases read in frame from base 1. Sequences SGHAT (CDR1) and FQDESV (CDR2) are obtained from the germline V gene (reference sequence).